This paragraph reports one T cell receptor beta chain. The germline V gene encodes CDR1 SNHLY and CDR2 FYNNEI. V was pared by 5 bases and J by 5 bases, with 5 bases between. There are 11 residues in the CDR3. The record originates from a study of control samples from healthy donors and cancer patients. Assay: immunoSEQ multiplex PCR; the TCRdb copy retains only in-frame clones and omits some. The sample holds 150,000 to 200,000 clones, 90% seen once. The V call is TRBV2, the J call TRBJ2-3; D unresolved. Sequenced sample: blood. The sequence was collected from a woman in her fifties or sixties in good health. The CDR3: CASSLEDTQYF. Here the CDR3 DNA reads TGTGCCAGCAGTTTAGAAGATACGCAGTATTTT. The whole variable domain, filled in from reference TRBV2 and TRBJ2-3, reads EPEVTQTPSHQVTQMGQEVILRCVPISNHLYFYWYRQILGQKVEFLVSFYNNEISEKSEIFDDQFSVERPDGSNFTLKIRSTKLEDSAMYFCASSLEDTQYFGPGTRLTVL.